A selection of T cell receptor beta chains follows, all from one sample in a study of blood T cell repertoires in COVID-19. Assay: immunoSEQ multiplex PCR; the TCRdb copy retains only in-frame clones and omits some. The table shows around 130,000 clones, with 85% to 90% occurring only once. The sample was peripheral blood. The receptors shown here come from a man aged 70-80 years with active COVID-19. Each CDR3 is given without its conserved first and last residue. Each record gives: V gene, CDR3 protein.

V gene: TRBV20-1
CDR3 protein: SARGEGAF

V gene: TRBV13
CDR3 protein: ASSLLVAGSTYEQY

V gene: TRBV30
CDR3 protein: AWSATPNEKLF

V gene: TRBV29-1
CDR3 protein: SAHSQGYTGELF

V gene: TRBV18
CDR3 protein: ASSPNRADSGANVLT

V gene: TRBV5-4
CDR3 protein: ASNLVMPSGSREF

V gene: TRBV4-2
CDR3 protein: ASSQESKAGGWNTGELF

V gene: TRBV6-5
CDR3 protein: ASSYGQGRGEKLF

V gene: TRBV28
CDR3 protein: ASRPSGPPRYEQF

V gene: TRBV7-3
CDR3 protein: ASSLLDRREAF